This T cell receptor beta chain was identified in a study of blood T cell repertoires in COVID-19. Study in general: Specimens from acute and convalescent COVID-19 originated in the United States, Italy and Spain. From T cells, B-cell-depleted T cells, or PBMCs came the material, which was cDNA or gDNA.

The Seattle site enrolled patients during active infection and followed them longitudinally. Germline V gene sequence: CDR1 SGHRS, CDR2 YFSETQ. The CDR3 loop spans 15 amino acids. The V segment lost 2 bases and the J segment 4 bases; nucleotides outside the gene matches: 4. Sequenced by immunoSEQ multiplex PCR; TCRdb stores in-frame clones only, minus some. Among about 210,000 clones listed, approximately 80% were seen once. The clonotype originates from a woman of 80 years or more with COVID-19, enrolled during active disease. What was sequenced was peripheral blood. The chain combines TRBV5-1 with TRBJ2-3; the match to TRBD2 covers 10 bases. The CDR3 DNA reads as TGCGCCAGCAGCTTTGGGACTAGCGCCGCAGATACGCAGTATTTT. The encoded protein is CASSFGTSAADTQYF.